Here is one T cell receptor beta chain with its context. This sample was included in a study of T cell changes during pregnancy in multiple sclerosis. The table came from immunoSEQ multiplex PCR; TCRdb's copy has only in-frame clones and leaves some out. The table includes 45,000 or so clones, approximately 90% detected once. The sequences come from CD8+ T cells from peripheral blood mononuclear cells, collected in the second trimester of pregnancy. The sequence was obtained from a female donor with multiple sclerosis, enrolled in a pregnancy study.

The CDR3 is CASSPGTVEAFF. DNA of the CDR3: TGTGCCAGTAGCCCCGGGACAGTTGAAGCTTTCTTT. V usage is TRBV19 and J usage is TRBJ1-1; 7 bases align to TRBD1. V lost 6 bases to trimming and J lost 7 bases; unmatched junction nucleotides: 5. This CDR3 spans 12 amino acids. Germline V gene sequence: CDR1 LNHDA, CDR2 SQIVND (reference sequence).